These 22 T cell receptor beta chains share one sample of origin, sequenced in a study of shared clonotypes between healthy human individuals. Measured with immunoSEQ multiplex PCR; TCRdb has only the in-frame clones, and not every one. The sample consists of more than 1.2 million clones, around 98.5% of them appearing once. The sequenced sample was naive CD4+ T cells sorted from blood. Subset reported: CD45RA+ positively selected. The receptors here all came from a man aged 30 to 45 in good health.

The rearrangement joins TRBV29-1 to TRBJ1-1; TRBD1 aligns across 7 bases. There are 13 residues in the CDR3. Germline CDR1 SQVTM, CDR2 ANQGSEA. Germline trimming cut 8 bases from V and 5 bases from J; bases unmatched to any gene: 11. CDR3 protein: CSTTQGGNTEAFF. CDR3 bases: TGCAGCACCACCCAGGGGGGGAATACTGAAGCTTTCTTT.

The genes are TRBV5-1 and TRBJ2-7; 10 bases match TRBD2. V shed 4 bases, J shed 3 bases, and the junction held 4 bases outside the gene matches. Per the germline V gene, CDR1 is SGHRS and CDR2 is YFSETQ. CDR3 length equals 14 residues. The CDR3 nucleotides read TGCGCCAGCAGCCAACTAGCGGGAAACTACGAGCAGTACTTC. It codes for CASSQLAGNYEQYF. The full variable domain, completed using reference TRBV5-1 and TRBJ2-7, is KAGVTQTPRYLIKTRGQQVTLSCSPISGHRSVSWYQQTPGQGLQFLFEYFSETQRNKGNFPGRFSGRQFSNSRSEMNVSTLELGDSALYLCASSQLAGNYEQYFGPGTRLTVT.

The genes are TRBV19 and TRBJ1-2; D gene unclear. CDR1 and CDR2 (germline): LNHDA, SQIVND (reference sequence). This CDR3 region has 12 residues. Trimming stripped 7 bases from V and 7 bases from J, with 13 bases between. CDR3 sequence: CASTSSLRGYTF. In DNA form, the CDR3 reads TGTGCCAGTACCTCCTCCCTTCGTGGCTACACCTTC.

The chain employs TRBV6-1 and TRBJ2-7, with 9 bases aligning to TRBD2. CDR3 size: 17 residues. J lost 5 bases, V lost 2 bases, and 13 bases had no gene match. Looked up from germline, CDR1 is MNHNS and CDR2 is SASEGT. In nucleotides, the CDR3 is TGTGCCAGCAGTGAACTCCCTTCGGCTAGCGGGAAACACGAGCAGTACTTC. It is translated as CASSELPSASGKHEQYF.

DNA of the CDR3: TGTGCCAGCAGTTACTCGGAGGTCCAGGGGGGCTACACCTTC. Translated, it gives CASSYSEVQGGYTF. V is TRBV6-6 and J is TRBJ1-2, with D possibly TRBD1 on 6 matching bases. Germline CDR1 is MNHNY and CDR2 is SVGAGI (reference sequence). The germline V and J ends were trimmed by 0 bases and 8 bases, with 13 bases remaining between them. CDR3 length: 14 amino acids.

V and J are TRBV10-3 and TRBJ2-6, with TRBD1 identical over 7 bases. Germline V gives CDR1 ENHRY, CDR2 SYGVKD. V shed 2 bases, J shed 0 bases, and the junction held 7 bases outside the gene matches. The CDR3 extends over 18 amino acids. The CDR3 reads CAISEKPGQRSGANVLTF. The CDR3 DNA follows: TGTGCCATCAGTGAGAAACCGGGACAGCGCTCTGGGGCCAACGTCCTGACTTTC.

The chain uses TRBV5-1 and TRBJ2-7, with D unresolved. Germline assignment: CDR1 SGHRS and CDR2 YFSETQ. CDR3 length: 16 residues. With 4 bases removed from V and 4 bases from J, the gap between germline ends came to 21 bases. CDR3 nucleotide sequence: TGCGCCAGCAGCCTTTCATTCGACTCCTCTTCATACGAGCAGTACTTC. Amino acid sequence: CASSLSFDSSSYEQYF.

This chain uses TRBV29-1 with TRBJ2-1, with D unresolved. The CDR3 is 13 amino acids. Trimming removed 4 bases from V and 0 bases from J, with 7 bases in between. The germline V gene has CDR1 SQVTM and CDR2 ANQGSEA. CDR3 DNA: TGCAGCGTTGCTTTTAGCTCCTACAATGAGCAGTTCTTC. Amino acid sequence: CSVAFSSYNEQFF.

As DNA, the CDR3 is TGCGCCAGCAGCCAAGATCTCCTTTCGGACTACGAGCAGTACTTC. Amino acid sequence: CASSQDLLSDYEQYF. This chain joins TRBV4-3 and TRBJ2-7; D not certain. The V and J ends lost 0 bases and 3 bases respectively, with 12 bases between them. Per germline, CDR1 LGHNA and CDR2 YSLEER. CDR3 size: 15 residues.

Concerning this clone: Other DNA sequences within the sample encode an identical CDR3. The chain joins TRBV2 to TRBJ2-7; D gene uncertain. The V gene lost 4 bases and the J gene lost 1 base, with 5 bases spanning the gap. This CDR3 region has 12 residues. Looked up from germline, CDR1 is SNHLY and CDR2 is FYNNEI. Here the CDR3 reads CASSVSSYEQYF. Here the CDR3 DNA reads TGTGCCAGCAGTGTCAGTTCCTACGAGCAGTACTTC.

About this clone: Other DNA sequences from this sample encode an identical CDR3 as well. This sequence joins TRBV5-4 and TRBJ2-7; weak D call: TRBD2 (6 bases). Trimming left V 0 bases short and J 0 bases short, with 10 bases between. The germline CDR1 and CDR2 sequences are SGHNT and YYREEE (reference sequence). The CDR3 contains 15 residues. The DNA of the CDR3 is TGTGCCAGCAGCTTGGTGGGGGGACCCTCCTACGAGCAGTACTTC. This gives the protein CASSLVGGPSYEQYF.

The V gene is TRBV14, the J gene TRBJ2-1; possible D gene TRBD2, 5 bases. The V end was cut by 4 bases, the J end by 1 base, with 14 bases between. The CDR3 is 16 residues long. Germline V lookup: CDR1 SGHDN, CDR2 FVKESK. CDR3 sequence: CASSPDLGVSYNEQFF. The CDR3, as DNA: TGTGCCAGCAGCCCGGACCTGGGAGTATCCTACAATGAGCAGTTCTTC.

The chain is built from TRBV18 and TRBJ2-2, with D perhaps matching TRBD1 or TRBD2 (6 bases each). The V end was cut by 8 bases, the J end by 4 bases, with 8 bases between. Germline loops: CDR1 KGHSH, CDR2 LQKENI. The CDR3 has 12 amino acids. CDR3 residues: CASGGGTGELFF. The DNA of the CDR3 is TGTGCCAGCGGAGGGGGCACCGGGGAGCTGTTTTTT. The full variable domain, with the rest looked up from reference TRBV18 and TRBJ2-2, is NAGVMQNPRHLVRRRGQEARLRCSPMKGHSHVYWYRQLPEEGLKFMVYLQKENIIDESGMPKERFSAEFPKEGPSILRIQQVVRGDSAAYFCASGGGTGELFFGEGSRLTVL.

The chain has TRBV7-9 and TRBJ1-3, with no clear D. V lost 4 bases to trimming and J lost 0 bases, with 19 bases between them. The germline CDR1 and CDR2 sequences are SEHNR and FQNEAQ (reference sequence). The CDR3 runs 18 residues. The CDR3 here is CASSSTLRRASSGNTIYF. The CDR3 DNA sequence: TGTGCCAGCAGCTCCACCCTCCGACGGGCAAGCTCTGGAAACACCATATATTTT. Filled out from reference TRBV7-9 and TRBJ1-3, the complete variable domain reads DTGVSQNPRHKITKRGQNVTFRCDPISEHNRLYWYRQTLGQGPEFLTYFQNEAQLEKSRLLSDRFSAERPKGSFSTLEIQRTEQGDSAMYLCASSSTLRRASSGNTIYFGEGSWLTVV.

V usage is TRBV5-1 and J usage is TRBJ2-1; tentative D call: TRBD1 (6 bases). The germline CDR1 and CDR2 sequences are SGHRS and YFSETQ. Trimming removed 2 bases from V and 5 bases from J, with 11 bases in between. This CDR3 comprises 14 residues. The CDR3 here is CASSLDRTDNEQFF. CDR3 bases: TGCGCCAGCAGCTTAGACCGGACAGACAATGAGCAGTTCTTC.

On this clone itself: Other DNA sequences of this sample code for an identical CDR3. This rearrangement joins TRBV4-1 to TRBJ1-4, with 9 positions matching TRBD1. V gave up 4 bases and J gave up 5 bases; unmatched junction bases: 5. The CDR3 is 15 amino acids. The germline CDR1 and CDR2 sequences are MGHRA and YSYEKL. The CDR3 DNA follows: TGCGCCAGCAGCCTAACCGGGACAGGGAATGAAAAACTGTTTTTT. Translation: CASSLTGTGNEKLFF.

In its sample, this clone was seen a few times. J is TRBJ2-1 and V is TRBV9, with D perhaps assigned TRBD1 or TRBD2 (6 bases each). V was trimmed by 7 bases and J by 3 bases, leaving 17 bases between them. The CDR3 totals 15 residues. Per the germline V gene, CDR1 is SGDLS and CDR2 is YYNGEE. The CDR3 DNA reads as TGTGCCAGCGGGAGGAGGCAGGGGATCTACAATGAGCAGTTCTTC. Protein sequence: CASGRRQGIYNEQFF. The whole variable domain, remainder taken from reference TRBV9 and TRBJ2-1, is DSGVTQTPKHLITATGQRVTLRCSPRSGDLSVYWYQQSLDQGLQFLIQYYNGEERAKGNILERFSAQQFPDLHSELNLSSLELGDSALYFCASGRRQGIYNEQFFGPGTRLTVL.

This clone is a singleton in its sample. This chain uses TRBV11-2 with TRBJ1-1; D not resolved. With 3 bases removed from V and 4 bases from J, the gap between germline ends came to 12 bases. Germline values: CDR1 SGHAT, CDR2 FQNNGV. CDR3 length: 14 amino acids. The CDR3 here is CASSLRFSSTEAFF. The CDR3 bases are TGTGCCAGCAGCTTGAGGTTTTCGAGCACTGAAGCTTTCTTT.

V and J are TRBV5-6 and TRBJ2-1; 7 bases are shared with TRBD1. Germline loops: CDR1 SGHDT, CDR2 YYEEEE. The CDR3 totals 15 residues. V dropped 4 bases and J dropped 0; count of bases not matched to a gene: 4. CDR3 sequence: CASSEDRSSYNEQFF. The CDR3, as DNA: TGTGCCAGCAGCGAGGACAGGAGCTCCTACAATGAGCAGTTCTTC.

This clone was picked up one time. The CDR3 spells CASSFKIRQYAYEQYF. Here the CDR3 DNA reads TGTGCCAGCAGCTTCAAGATCAGACAGTACGCCTACGAGCAGTACTTC. This chain uses TRBV5-8 with TRBJ2-7, with D possibly TRBD1 on 5 matching bases. Germline V gene data show CDR1 as SGHTS and CDR2 as YDEGEE. The CDR3 loop spans 16 amino acids. The V gene lost 2 bases and the J gene lost 2 bases, with 17 bases spanning the gap.

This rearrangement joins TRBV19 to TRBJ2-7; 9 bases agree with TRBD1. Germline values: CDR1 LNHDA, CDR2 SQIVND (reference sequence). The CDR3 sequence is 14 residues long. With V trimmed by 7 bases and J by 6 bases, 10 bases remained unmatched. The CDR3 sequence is CASNPRQGVSEQYF. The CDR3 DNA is TGTGCCAGTAACCCCCGACAGGGGGTTTCCGAGCAGTACTTC.

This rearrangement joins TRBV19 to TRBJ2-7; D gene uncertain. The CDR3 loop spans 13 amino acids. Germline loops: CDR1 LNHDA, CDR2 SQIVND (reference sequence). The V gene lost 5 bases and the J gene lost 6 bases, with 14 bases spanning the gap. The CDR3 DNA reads TGTGCCAGTAGTCCGGTGACGACAAGCGAGCAGTACTTC. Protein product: CASSPVTTSEQYF.